A single sample is the source of the 30 T cell receptor beta chains below, sequenced in a study of cytomegalovirus exposure and HLA in healthy donors. PCR involved 60 Vbeta and 13 Jbeta primers. Sequencing was performed with immunoSEQ multiplex PCR; in TCRdb, only in-frame clones are kept and a portion is missing. The sample includes about 160,000 clones, approximately 79% of them seen just once. Material for sequencing was PBMCs. These receptors were obtained from a man in his forties in good health and CMV-seronegative.

The rearrangement links TRBV5-4 to TRBJ2-1, with 10 bases that match TRBD2. The CDR3 length is 15 residues. Germline values: CDR1 SGHNT, CDR2 YYREEE (reference sequence). With V trimmed by 4 bases and J by 4 bases, 5 bases remained unmatched. As DNA, the CDR3 is TGTGCCAGCAGCCCTAGCGGGAGTACTTACAATGAGCAGTTCTTC. Translating gives CASSPSGSTYNEQFF.

The chain links TRBV9 to TRBJ1-5; D may be TRBD1 (6 bases). The CDR3 totals 15 residues. Germline loops: CDR1 SGDLS, CDR2 YYNGEE. V was shortened by 0 bases and J by 4 bases, with 11 bases between the two germline ends. In DNA form, the CDR3 reads TGTGCCAGCAGCGTAGGGTCAGGGGCAAATCAGCCCCAGCATTTT. Its protein product is CASSVGSGANQPQHF.

The chain links TRBV27 to TRBJ2-5; 8 bases map to TRBD2. The J call could be wrong; TRBJ2-7 is a better fit for the DNA end. This CDR3 comprises 12 residues. The germline gives CDR1 MNHEY, CDR2 SMNVEV (reference sequence). This chain's CDR3 is CASSSLAGEQYF. The DNA for the CDR3 is TGTGCCAGCAGTTCTCTAGCGGGCGAGCAGTACTTC.

This chain connects TRBV30 to TRBJ2-4; TRBD2 might be the D (6 bases). Germline loops: CDR1 GTSNPN, CDR2 SVGIG (reference sequence). The CDR3 has 13 amino acids. Between the trimmed V and J ends, which lost 0 bases and 8 bases, there was a span of 11 bases. In DNA form, the CDR3 reads TGTGCCTGGAGTGTAGGAGGGTCGGACATTCAGTACTTC. Translation: CAWSVGGSDIQYF.

The chain carries TRBV6-1 and TRBJ2-3; 7 bases fit TRBD2. The CDR3 totals 15 residues. Per the germline V gene, CDR1 is MNHNS and CDR2 is SASEGT. This CDR3 is CATKRSGGGTDTQYF. The CDR3 DNA sequence: TGTGCAACAAAGAGGAGTGGGGGGGGGACAGATACGCAGTATTTT.

The chain employs TRBV25-1 and TRBJ1-2; D remains unclear. This CDR3 region has 11 residues. Germline assignment: CDR1 MGHDK and CDR2 SYGVNS. Trimming stripped 6 bases from V and 8 bases from J, with 10 bases between. CDR3 region: CASSPGYGYTF. The CDR3 DNA reads as TGTGCCAGCAGCCCGGGGTACGGCTACACCTTC.

The rearrangement links TRBV6-5 to TRBJ2-1; 8 bases are shared with TRBD2. CDR1 MNHEY and CDR2 SVGAGI come from the germline V gene. The CDR3 length is 13 residues. The V and J ends lost 10 bases and 3 bases, in that order; junction bases with no gene match: 5. The DNA for the CDR3 is TGTGCCACCGGCGGGGGGAACTACAATGAGCAGTTCTTC. Its translation: CATGGGNYNEQFF.

The chain links TRBV5-1 to TRBJ2-2, with 14 bases aligning to TRBD2. The V and J ends lost 2 bases and 6 bases, in that order; junction bases with no gene match: 9. The CDR3 totals 18 residues. Germline-derived CDR1 and CDR2 are SGHRS and YFSETQ. In nucleotides, the CDR3 is TGCGCCAGCAGCTTAAAGGGACTAGCGGGAGCGGGGTCCGGGGAGCTGTTTTTT. Encoded protein: CASSLKGLAGAGSGELFF.

This clone was seen only a few times. The J gene is TRBJ2-1, the V gene TRBV19; 12 bases align to TRBD2. The CDR3 sequence is 17 residues long. The germline CDR1 and CDR2 sequences are LNHDA and SQIVND (reference sequence). The ends lost 4 bases at V and 5 bases at J; junction bases unmatched: 9. The DNA for the CDR3 is TGTGCCAGTAGTAACCACAACCGACTAGCGGGGGACAATGAGCAGTTCTTC. It codes for CASSNHNRLAGDNEQFF.

The genes are TRBV27 and TRBJ1-1, with 8 nucleotides matching TRBD1. The CDR3 runs 15 residues. Germline lookup yields CDR1 MNHEY and CDR2 SMNVEV (reference sequence). The junction had 10 bases not matched to a gene; V was cut back by 6 bases and J by 4 bases. The CDR3 here is CASRRPAGGGTEAFF. In nucleotides, the CDR3 is TGTGCCAGCAGACGACCCGCAGGGGGCGGCACTGAAGCTTTCTTT.

The chain recombines TRBV5-4 with TRBJ2-7; TRBD1 matches at 10 bases. V gave up 10 bases and J gave up 4 bases; unmatched junction bases: 11. CDR1 and CDR2 (germline): SGHNT, YYREEE (reference sequence). The CDR3 runs to 14 residues. CDR3 sequence (DNA): TGTGCCTACCTCAGTGGGGACAGGGGTTACGAGCAGTACTTC. Translated, it gives CAYLSGDRGYEQYF. Full variable domain (rest looked up from reference TRBV5-4 and TRBJ2-7): ETGVTQSPTHLIKTRGQQVTLRCSSQSGHNTVSWYQQALGQGPQFIFQYYREEENGRGNFPPRFSGLQFPNYSSELNVNALELDDSALYLCAYLSGDRGYEQYFGPGTRLTVT.

The CDR3 protein is CASSSKFRDRVLHTEAFF. CDR3 nucleotides: TGTGCCAGCAGCTCGAAGTTCCGGGACAGGGTTTTACACACTGAAGCTTTCTTT. The chain recombines TRBV5-5 with TRBJ1-1, with 9 bases that match TRBD1. The CDR3 is made up of 18 amino acids. Germline values: CDR1 SGHKS, CDR2 YYEKEE (reference sequence). V trimming: 3 bases; J trimming: 3 bases; junction bases outside the gene matches: 15.

The V and J genes are TRBV7-2 and TRBJ2-2; a possible D gene is TRBD1 (5 bases). V lost 3 bases, J lost 6 bases, and 8 bases lay in between. The CDR3 loop spans 13 amino acids. Germline CDR1 SGHTA, CDR2 FQGNSA. CDR3 sequence: CASSFRVPGELFF. DNA for the CDR3: TGTGCCAGCAGCTTCAGGGTGCCCGGGGAGCTGTTTTTT.

The chain links TRBV5-4 to TRBJ2-5, with D maybe TRBD2 (6 bases). The V gene's germline CDR1 is SGHNT and CDR2 YYREEE (reference sequence). This CDR3 contains 15 residues. Trimming cost V 4 bases and J 3 bases, with 16 bases left between them. The CDR3 nucleotides read TGTGCCAGCAGCCTGGGGACTTTGAGCAAAGAGACCCAGTACTTC. This codes for CASSLGTLSKETQYF.

This CDR3 reads CASSPERRETQYF. The CDR3 nucleotides are TGCGCCAGCAGCCCGGAGAGACGAGAGACCCAGTACTTC. This chain links TRBV5-1 with TRBJ2-5; unclear D gene. Looked up from germline, CDR1 is SGHRS and CDR2 is YFSETQ. Trimming removed 4 bases from V and 4 bases from J, with 11 bases in between. This CDR3 comprises 13 residues.

CDR3 region: CALGKVRSYNEQFF. CDR3 DNA: TGTGCTCTGGGCAAGGTAAGGTCCTACAATGAGCAGTTCTTC. This rearrangement joins TRBV5-6 to TRBJ2-1; D is unclear. The CDR3 runs to 14 residues. Germline V lookup: CDR1 SGHDT, CDR2 YYEEEE. The complete variable domain, with remaining parts taken from reference TRBV5-6 and TRBJ2-1, reads DAGVTQSPTHLIKTRGQQVTLRCSPKSGHDTVSWYQQALGQGPQFIFQYYEEEERQRGNFPDRFSGHQFPNYSSELNVNALLLGDSALYLCALGKVRSYNEQFFGPGTRLTVL.

In its sample, this clone was seen a few times. The CDR3 is CAISGQDAPNYGYTF. The CDR3, as DNA: TGTGCCATCAGCGGACAAGACGCTCCTAACTATGGCTACACCTTC. The rearrangement uses TRBV10-3 and TRBJ1-2; a possible D gene is TRBD1 (5 bases). Germline V gene data show CDR1 as ENHRY and CDR2 as SYGVKD. CDR3 length equals 15 residues. Trimming pared 6 bases from V and 0 bases from J, leaving 14 bases between.

The chain is built from TRBV29-1 and TRBJ2-7; TRBD1 matches 11 bases. Germline V CDR1 and CDR2: SQVTM, ANQGSEA. Unmatched junction bases numbered 8, after V lost 3 bases and J lost 7 bases. CDR3 length equals 14 residues. The CDR3 sequence: CSVEGQGVTREQYF. DNA for the CDR3: TGCAGCGTTGAGGGACAGGGGGTGACTAGGGAGCAGTACTTC.

This sequence joins TRBV27 and TRBJ2-7, with 8 bases lining up with TRBD2. Germline V gene lookup returns CDR1 MNHEY and CDR2 SMNVEV (reference sequence). J was trimmed by 0 bases and V by 6 bases; bases with no gene match: 13. The CDR3 runs 17 residues. Here the CDR3 DNA reads TGTGCCAGCAGCTCGGGTCTACTAGCGGTGAGCTCCTACGAGCAGTACTTC. It yields the protein CASSSGLLAVSSYEQYF.

J is TRBJ2-5 and V is TRBV28; D might be TRBD2 (5 bases). Matching the DNA end better, TRBJ2-7 makes the J call doubtful. The CDR3 contains 14 residues. Germline values: CDR1 MDHEN, CDR2 SYDVKM. This chain's CDR3 is CASVDVGDYYEQYF. The CDR3 DNA reads as TGTGCCAGCGTCGACGTCGGAGACTACTACGAGCAGTACTTC.

The gene calls are TRBV4-2 and TRBJ2-4; TRBD2 matches 9 bases. With 4 bases clipped from V and 5 bases from J, the junction kept 18 bases outside the gene matches. CDR3 length: 19 residues. Germline V CDR1 and CDR2: LGHNA, YNFKEQ. The CDR3 loop is CASSLRPLAGARGQNIQYF. As DNA, the CDR3 is TGTGCCAGCAGCCTCCGACCGTTAGCGGGAGCGAGGGGTCAAAACATTCAGTACTTC.

This chain links TRBV5-4 with TRBJ2-1, with 8 positions matching TRBD1. Germline V gives CDR1 SGHNT, CDR2 YYREEE (reference sequence). V trimming: 4 bases; J trimming: 8 bases; junction bases outside the gene matches: 5. CDR3 length: 13 amino acids. The CDR3 loop is CASSTTGVDEQFF. The CDR3 bases are TGTGCCAGCAGCACGACAGGGGTGGATGAGCAGTTCTTC.

This clone has more than one count but fewer than ten. The chain has TRBV6-1 and TRBJ2-1; D unclear. This CDR3 has 14 amino acids. Trimming pared 1 base from V and 4 bases from J, leaving 8 bases between. Germline assignment: CDR1 MNHNS and CDR2 SASEGT. CDR3 DNA: TGTGCCAGCAGTGAAGGGAGTAGATACAATGAGCAGTTCTTC. Translated, it gives CASSEGSRYNEQFF.

The gene calls are TRBV28 and TRBJ2-2; no reliable D call. This CDR3 has 13 amino acids. V was trimmed by 4 bases and J by 0 bases, leaving 3 bases between them. CDR1 and CDR2 (germline): MDHEN, SYDVKM. This CDR3 is CASSSSNTGELFF. The CDR3, as DNA: TGTGCCAGCAGTTCGTCGAACACCGGGGAGCTGTTTTTT.

The gene calls are TRBV9 and TRBJ2-5, with D perhaps TRBD2 (5 bases). TRBJ2-7 matches the DNA end more closely, so the J call is doubtful. CDR3 size: 14 residues. CDR1 and CDR2 from the germline V gene are SGDLS and YYNGEE. The CDR3 reads CASSVSGISYEQYF. The CDR3 region has the DNA TGTGCCAGCAGCGTGTCCGGGATCTCCTACGAGCAGTACTTC.

This CDR3 is CASSPTPPSGTLNEQFF. CDR3 DNA: TGTGCCAGCAGTCCGACGCCCCCTAGCGGGACCCTCAATGAGCAGTTCTTC. The rearrangement links TRBV27 to TRBJ2-1; the match to TRBD2 covers 9 bases. This CDR3 is 17 amino acids long. V dropped 5 bases and J dropped 6; count of bases not matched to a gene: 14. Germline loops: CDR1 MNHEY, CDR2 SMNVEV (reference sequence).

This sequence joins TRBV11-2 and TRBJ2-7; 9 nucleotides line up with TRBD2. CDR3 length: 14 amino acids. J lost 3 bases, V lost 5 bases, and 5 bases had no gene match. Germline V gene lookup returns CDR1 SGHAT and CDR2 FQNNGV. The CDR3 nucleotides are TGTGCCAGCAGCCCACTAGCGGGTCGCTACGAGCAGTACTTC. It yields the protein CASSPLAGRYEQYF.

The chain carries TRBV5-1 and TRBJ2-7, with 10 positions matching TRBD2. CDR1 SGHRS and CDR2 YFSETQ come from the germline V gene. The CDR3 extends over 12 amino acids. V lost 8 bases and J lost 3; bases outside the gene matches: 2. CDR3 sequence: CASQREGYEQYF. Written as DNA, the CDR3 is TGCGCCAGTCAGCGGGAGGGCTACGAGCAGTACTTC.

Only a few counts were recorded for this clone. V is TRBV6-5 and J is TRBJ2-3; TRBD1 matches 8 bases. There are 14 residues in the CDR3. Germline CDR1 is MNHEY and CDR2 is SVGAGI. V shed 8 bases and J 4 bases; nucleotides not matched to a gene: 8. This CDR3 reads CASSLDRAADTQYF. The CDR3, as DNA: TGTGCCAGCTCCCTGGACAGGGCTGCAGATACGCAGTATTTT.

CDR3 DNA sequence: TGTGCCAGCAGCCCCGCAGGGTTGAACACTGAAGCTTTCTTT. It is translated as CASSPAGLNTEAFF. The V gene is TRBV7-9, the J gene TRBJ1-1; weak D call: TRBD1 (5 bases). This CDR3 spans 14 amino acids. V was trimmed by 5 bases and J by 0 bases, leaving 10 bases between them. CDR1 is SEHNR, CDR2 FQNEAQ, per germline (reference sequence).